The 21 T cell receptor beta chains below were found in one sample sequenced in a study of cytomegalovirus exposure and HLA in healthy donors. The primer mix had 60 Vbeta and 13 Jbeta primers. The data were produced by immunoSEQ multiplex PCR, yet TCRdb's version contains in-frame clones alone and is incomplete. The data hold about 60,000 clones, with approximately 77% observed a single time. Sequences were obtained from PBMCs. Receptor source: a woman between 40 and 50 years old in good health and CMV-seropositive.

This rearrangement joins TRBV7-9 to TRBJ2-7, with no clear D. CDR3 size: 14 residues. Germline V gives CDR1 SEHNR, CDR2 FQNEAQ (reference sequence). Trimming removed 2 bases from V and 2 bases from J, with 10 bases in between. CDR3 sequence (DNA): TGTGCCAGCAGCTTACTACCTACCACCTACGAGCAGTACTTC. As protein: CASSLLPTTYEQYF.

V gene TRBV6-4 combines with J gene TRBJ2-3, with D possibly TRBD2 on 5 matching bases. Trimming shortened V by 6 bases and J by 2 bases, and 9 bases separated the two germline ends. Germline CDR1 is MRHNA and CDR2 is SNTAGT. This CDR3 contains 13 residues. The DNA of the CDR3 is TGTGCCAGCAGCCGGGATTACACAGATACGCAGTATTTT. Translation gives CASSRDYTDTQYF.

V is TRBV7-9 and J is TRBJ1-4; TRBD1 might be the D (5 bases). The ends were cut back, 4 bases at V and 7 bases at J, with 13 bases in the middle. The CDR3 extends over 14 amino acids. Germline V CDR1 and CDR2: SEHNR, FQNEAQ (reference sequence). The CDR3 reads CASSSVLQGEKLFF. The CDR3 DNA reads as TGTGCCAGCAGCTCAGTCCTCCAGGGTGAAAAACTGTTTTTT.

The CDR3: CAWSVFRGGNEKLFF. The CDR3 nucleotides are TGTGCCTGGAGTGTATTCCGGGGAGGAAATGAAAAACTGTTTTTT. The genes are TRBV30 and TRBJ1-4, with no clear D. Trimming removed 0 bases at V and 5 bases at J, with 13 bases between. The CDR3 has 15 amino acids. Germline loops: CDR1 GTSNPN, CDR2 SVGIG (reference sequence).

The chain employs TRBV7-9 and TRBJ2-7; D is ambiguous. Trimming took 1 base from V and 2 from J, leaving 15 bases between them. The CDR3 extends over 16 amino acids. Germline-derived CDR1 and CDR2 are SEHNR and FQNEAQ (reference sequence). The CDR3 DNA reads as TGTGCCAGCAGCTTAGAACAGTCCAAAACGCCCTACGAGCAGTACTTC. Its translation is CASSLEQSKTPYEQYF.

The rearrangement links TRBV2 to TRBJ1-6; perhaps TRBD1 as D (5 bases). Trimming shortened V by 5 bases and J by 7 bases, and 9 bases separated the two germline ends. The CDR3 runs to 13 residues. CDR1 SNHLY and CDR2 FYNNEI come from the germline V gene. The CDR3 protein is CASSNRKNSPLHF. DNA for the CDR3: TGTGCCAGCAGTAACAGGAAGAATTCACCCCTCCACTTT.

The rearrangement joins TRBV5-1 to TRBJ1-4; 9 bases are shared with TRBD1. The CDR3 consists of 14 residues. V trimming: 4 bases; J trimming: 6 bases; junction bases outside the gene matches: 4. Germline CDR1 SGHRS, CDR2 YFSETQ. The CDR3 DNA sequence: TGCGCCAGCAGCCTACAGGGGGCGGATGAAAAACTGTTTTTT. Protein: CASSLQGADEKLFF.

This clone has just a few counts. The J gene is TRBJ1-5, the V gene TRBV4-1, with unresolved D. The length of the CDR3 is 15 residues. V was clipped by 1 base and J by 7 bases, with 14 bases between them. CDR1 and CDR2 from the germline V gene are MGHRA and YSYEKL. The CDR3 DNA sequence: TGCGCCAGCAGCCAAGGGAGGGCCTTAGGCCAGCCCCAGCATTTT. Amino acids: CASSQGRALGQPQHF.

The chain employs TRBV7-3 and TRBJ2-3, with 11 nucleotides matching TRBD2. Germline-derived CDR1 and CDR2 are SGHTA and FQGTGA. V shed 5 bases and J 6 bases; nucleotides not matched to a gene: 10. The CDR3 totals 16 residues. The CDR3 here is CASSPIAGGGPDTQYF. CDR3 coding DNA: TGTGCCAGCAGCCCAATAGCGGGGGGGGGCCCGGATACGCAGTATTTT. The whole variable domain, remainder taken from reference TRBV7-3 and TRBJ2-3, is GAGVSQTPSNKVTEKGKYVELRCDPISGHTALYWYRQSLGQGPEFLIYFQGTGAADDSGLPNDRFFAVRPEGSVSTLKIQRTERGDSAVYLCASSPIAGGGPDTQYFGPGTRLTVL.

This chain joins TRBV5-1 and TRBJ1-4; maybe TRBD1 (6 bases). The germline gives CDR1 SGHRS, CDR2 YFSETQ. The CDR3 has 14 residues. V was trimmed by 4 bases and J by 6 bases, leaving 13 bases between them. The CDR3 spells CASSQGPGDEKLFF. CDR3 bases: TGCGCCAGCAGCCAGGGCCCAGGGGATGAAAAACTGTTTTTT.

The chain joins TRBV7-2 to TRBJ1-2; tentative D call: TRBD1 (6 bases). The ends were cut back, 1 base at V and 4 bases at J, with 13 bases in the middle. The CDR3 extends over 15 amino acids. Germline CDR1 SGHTA, CDR2 FQGNSA. This CDR3 reads CASSLEGGGPYGYTF. In DNA, the CDR3 is TGTGCCAGCAGCTTAGAGGGAGGGGGGCCCTATGGCTACACCTTC.

The V call is TRBV5-4, the J call TRBJ2-1; D gene uncertain. CDR1 and CDR2 from the germline V gene are SGHNT and YYREEE (reference sequence). This CDR3 has 12 residues. Trimming stripped 4 bases from V and 4 bases from J, with 6 bases between. This CDR3 reads CASSGDYNEQFF. The CDR3 DNA sequence: TGTGCCAGCAGCGGAGATTACAATGAGCAGTTCTTC.

This chain uses TRBV6-5 with TRBJ1-1, with D perhaps TRBD1 (6 bases). This CDR3 spans 14 amino acids. The germline gives CDR1 MNHEY, CDR2 SVGAGI. The V end lost 6 bases, the J end lost 3 bases, and 14 bases lay between the germline ends. CDR3 in DNA: TGTGCCAGCAGCGTACAGGGACCATACACTGAAGCTTTCTTT. It codes for CASSVQGPYTEAFF.

A word on this clone: At one of its ends the junction is not consistent with the germline gene, which may arise from a read error. The rearrangement uses TRBV7-9 and TRBJ2-5, with a tentative D call TRBD1 (5 bases). Germline CDR1 reads SEHNR; CDR2 reads FQNEAQ (reference sequence). CDR3 length: 16 residues. CDR3 region: CSSSLDPTWGGETQYF. CDR3 DNA sequence: TGTTCCAGCAGCTTAGATCCCACTTGGGGCGGAGAGACCCAGTACTTC. Supplemented by reference TRBV7-9 and TRBJ2-5, the full variable domain reads DTGVSQNPRHKITKRGQNVTFRCDPISEHNRLYWYRQTLGQGPEFLTYFQNEAQLEKSRLLSDRFSAERPKGSFSTLEIQRTEQGDSAMYLCSSSLDPTWGGETQYFGPGTRLLVL.

This clone was seen a handful of times. This chain connects TRBV10-1 to TRBJ1-1, with D possibly TRBD1 on 5 matching bases. This CDR3 has 13 residues. V was trimmed by 4 bases and J by 1 base, leaving 7 bases between them. CDR1 and CDR2 from the germline V gene are WNHNN and SYGVQD (reference sequence). The CDR3 loop reads CASSGGGNTEAFF. CDR3 DNA sequence: TGCGCCAGCAGTGGGGGGGGGAACACTGAAGCTTTCTTT.

The CDR3 sequence: CASSRGQGQPQHF. CDR3 bases: TGCGCCAGCAGTAGGGGACAGGGACAGCCCCAGCATTTT. The chain is built from TRBV5-1 and TRBJ1-5; TRBD1 aligns across 9 bases. Germline CDR1 SGHRS, CDR2 YFSETQ. V gave up 5 bases and J gave up 7 bases; unmatched junction bases: 4. The CDR3 runs 13 residues.

The rearrangement links TRBV18 to TRBJ1-6; 9 bases match TRBD1. V lost 3 bases to trimming and J lost 8 bases; unmatched junction nucleotides: 2. Germline values: CDR1 KGHSH, CDR2 LQKENI. There are 14 residues in the CDR3. For the CDR3, the DNA is TGTGCCAGCTCACCGGGGACAGGGCATTCACCCCTCCACTTT. As protein: CASSPGTGHSPLHF.

V usage is TRBV18 and J usage is TRBJ1-2; weak D call: TRBD1 (5 bases). The CDR3 loop spans 14 amino acids. CDR1 and CDR2 from the germline V gene are KGHSH and LQKENI. V lost 3 bases, J lost 4 bases, and 12 bases lay in between. The CDR3: CASSPLQESYGYTF. The CDR3 region has the DNA TGTGCCAGCTCACCCCTACAGGAAAGCTATGGCTACACCTTC.

This clone was observed a single time. The V gene is TRBV29-1, the J gene TRBJ2-1; D possibly corresponds to TRBD1 (5 bases). The CDR3 runs 13 residues. V dropped 7 bases and J dropped 0 bases, with 10 bases sitting between them. Germline loops: CDR1 SQVTM, CDR2 ANQGSEA. CDR3 in amino acids: CSAGRGSYNEQFF. The DNA for the CDR3 is TGCAGCGCCGGTAGGGGCTCCTACAATGAGCAGTTCTTC.

This clone was found a few times. The chain employs TRBV4-3 and TRBJ1-5; D might be TRBD1 (5 bases). Deletions cut 4 bases from V and 0 bases from J, with 13 bases between. The CDR3 has 16 amino acids. Germline V gene sequence: CDR1 LGHNA, CDR2 YSLEER. The DNA of the CDR3 is TGCGCCAGCAGCCCGCCTCGGGGGGATAGCAATCAGCCCCAGCATTTT. It yields the protein CASSPPRGDSNQPQHF.

The V call is TRBV14, the J call TRBJ1-3; D not resolved. Germline V lookup: CDR1 SGHDN, CDR2 FVKESK. The CDR3 spans 15 residues. The V and J ends lost 0 bases and 2 bases respectively, with 8 bases between them. The CDR3 spells CASSQDRVAGNTIYF. The CDR3, as DNA: TGTGCCAGCAGCCAAGATCGAGTAGCTGGAAACACCATATATTTT.